Here is one TCR beta chain with its context. Its antigen is unidentified. This record belongs to a study of cytomegalovirus exposure and HLA in healthy donors. Researchers ran the PCR with 60 Vbeta and 13 Jbeta primers. TCRdb's copy holds only in-frame clones and misses some; the assay was immunoSEQ multiplex PCR. The sample holds more than 90,000 clones, more than 75% seen once. The study sampled nominally healthy donors, though unrecorded immune exposures were likely. Overall study findings and caveats: Highly shared variants forming one cluster were likely a sequencing artifact. Later examination showed HLA-associated TCR beta chains had greater clonal expansion than equally common others. Researchers reportedly found TCR beta sequences accurately predicted most subjects' HLA-A and HLA-B alleles.

Specimen: PBMCs. The TCR was taken from a human donor in good health.

The CDR3 coding sequence is TGCGCCAGCAGCCTATACCAAGGGGTAGGTGAGCAGTTCTTC. Translating it yields CASSLYQGVGEQFF. This chain links TRBV5-1 with TRBJ2-1; weak D call: TRBD1 (5 bases). The CDR3 extends over 14 amino acids. Germline V gene data show CDR1 as SGHRS and CDR2 as YFSETQ. Between the trimmed V and J ends, which lost 4 bases and 9 bases, there was a span of 17 bases.